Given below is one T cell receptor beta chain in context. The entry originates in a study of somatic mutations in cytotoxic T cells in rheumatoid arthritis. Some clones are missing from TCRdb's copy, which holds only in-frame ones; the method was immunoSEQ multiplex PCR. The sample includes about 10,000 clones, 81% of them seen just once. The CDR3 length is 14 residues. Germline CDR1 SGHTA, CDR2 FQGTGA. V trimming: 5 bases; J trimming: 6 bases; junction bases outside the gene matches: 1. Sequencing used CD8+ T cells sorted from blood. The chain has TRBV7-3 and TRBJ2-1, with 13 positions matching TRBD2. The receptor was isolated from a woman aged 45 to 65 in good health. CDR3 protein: CASSGTSGTNEQFF. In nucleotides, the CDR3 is TGTGCCAGCAGCGGGACTAGCGGGACCAATGAGCAGTTCTTC.